This TCR beta chain came from a study of cytomegalovirus exposure and HLA in healthy donors. In germline, CDR1 is MNHEY, CDR2 SVGAGI. The CDR3 has 15 amino acids. Trimming at V came to 7 bases and at J to 10 bases, leaving 9 bases not matched to a gene. The method was immunoSEQ multiplex PCR; TCRdb's version includes in-frame clones alone and lacks a portion of them. The sample contains some 130,000 clones, around nine tenths of which appear only once. Sequencing used PBMCs. The receptor comes from a woman between 18 and 29 years old in good health and CMV-seropositive. This chain connects TRBV6-5 to TRBJ2-1; 14 bases line up with TRBD2. The CDR3 DNA reads as TGTGCCAGCATGAAAGGGACTAGCGGGAGAGGCGAGCAGTTCTTC. Translation gives CASMKGTSGRGEQFF.